This T cell receptor beta chain was recovered during a study of beta chain features in type 1 diabetes. As every portion of the isolated RNA was reverse transcribed, the sequencing read expressed TCRB transcripts. Sequencing used immunoSEQ multiplex PCR; TCRdb keeps in-frame clones, though not all of them. The sample lists 150,000 or so clones; roughly 53% were seen once. The table lists this clone with many counts. Antigen specificity is unknown. Germline values: CDR1 ENHRY, CDR2 SYGVKD. This CDR3 has 14 amino acids. V lost 2 bases and J lost 6; bases outside the gene matches: 6. Findings and limits, study-wide: Type 1 diabetes patients showed a moderate but significant shortening of TCRB CDR3s in all four CD4+ subsets. A pattern of fewer insertions and more deletions at VDJ junctions was seen in type 1 diabetes patients.

This TCR was recovered from a man aged 18 to 29 in good health. The material sequenced was Tregs from blood. The gene calls are TRBV10-3 and TRBJ1-2; 7 positions agree with TRBD1. The CDR3: CAISERQGGHGYTF. The CDR3, as DNA: TGTGCCATCAGTGAGAGACAGGGTGGACATGGCTACACCTTC.